The 22 T cell receptor beta chains below all came from one sample that was sequenced in a study of blood T cell repertoires in COVID-19 (dated by TCRdb to about 2020). The library was made by the immunoSEQ multiplex PCR assay. Entries here come from immuneACCESS through TCRdb and include only in-frame sequences with V and J called. Some clones fail to appear in such tables; in the studies checked, an unresolved V gene covers under half of the shortfall, and the cause of the remainder is unknown. This sample comprises 150,000 to 200,000 clones, 65% to 85% of them detected only once. The ten largest clones represent roughly a sixth of the sample. The sequenced sample was peripheral blood. Source of these receptors: a man between 60 and 70 years old with active or convalescent COVID-19.

Remarks on this clone: The same CDR3 also results from other DNA sequences found in this sample. The chain carries TRBV3-1 (or the pseudogene TRBV3-2) and TRBJ2-5, with a weak D call TRBD2 (6 bases). V was clipped by 0 bases and J by 4 bases, with 9 bases between them. The CDR3 has 14 residues. In germline, CDR1 is LGHDT, CDR2 YNNKEL (reference sequence). The CDR3 region has the DNA TGTGCCAGCAGCCAAGATGGGGGGAGAGAGACCCAGTACTTC. Translation gives CASSQDGGRETQYF.

The chain carries TRBV6-5 and TRBJ1-2, with 7 bases fitting TRBD1. This CDR3 comprises 14 residues. J gave up 8 bases and V 2 bases, and 8 bases lay outside the gene matches. Per germline, CDR1 MNHEY and CDR2 SVGAGI. The CDR3 here is CASSYRDSLGGYTF. CDR3 DNA sequence: TGTGCCAGCAGTTACCGGGACAGCCTGGGAGGCTACACCTTC.

This clone was detected a few times. The chain links TRBV12-3 or TRBV12-4 to TRBJ2-3; 8 positions agree with TRBD1. CDR3 length equals 13 residues. Germline trimming cut 5 bases from V and 4 bases from J; bases unmatched to any gene: 2. This chain's CDR3 is CASSRTGSDTQYF. Here the CDR3 DNA reads TGTGCCAGCAGTCGGACAGGGTCAGATACGCAGTATTTT.

This clone was observed at least ten times. This chain joins TRBV2 and TRBJ1-4; the match to TRBD1 covers 7 bases. The CDR3 length is 15 residues. Looked up from germline, CDR1 is SNHLY and CDR2 is FYNNEI. The junction had 6 bases not matched to a gene; V was cut back by 5 bases and J by 3 bases. CDR3 in DNA: TGTGCCAGCAGTTACTTGGGACAGCCTAATGAAAAACTGTTTTTT. This translates into CASSYLGQPNEKLFF.

On this clone itself: The identical CDR3 is also encoded by other nucleotide sequences in the sample. The chain uses TRBV28 and TRBJ2-7, with D unresolved. The CDR3 has 12 residues. V lost 8 bases to trimming and J lost 2 bases, with 10 bases between them. Germline lookup yields CDR1 MDHEN and CDR2 SYDVKM. CDR3 amino acids: CASSLTPYEQYF. The CDR3 bases are TGTGCCAGCTCCCTGACACCCTACGAGCAGTACTTC. Full variable domain (outside the CDR3, taken from reference TRBV28 and TRBJ2-7): DVKVTQSSRYLVKRTGEKVFLECVQDMDHENMFWYRQDPGLGLRLIYFSYDVKMKEKGDIPEGYSVSREKKERFSLILESASTNQTSMYLCASSLTPYEQYFGPGTRLTVT.

The chain joins TRBV10-3 to TRBJ2-7; 11 bases line up with TRBD1. After removal of 6 bases from V and 6 bases from J, the junction contained 10 bases not matched to a gene. CDR3 length: 15 amino acids. Germline V lookup: CDR1 ENHRY, CDR2 SYGVKD. CDR3 region: CAIRTGTGGGGEQYF. DNA for the CDR3: TGTGCCATCAGGACCGGGACAGGGGGTGGGGGCGAGCAGTACTTC.

This clone was seen a few times. The chain has TRBV7-8 and TRBJ1-1; possibly TRBD1 for D (5 bases). The V end lost 1 base, the J end lost 3 bases, and 6 bases lay between the germline ends. CDR1 and CDR2 (germline): SGHVS, FQNEAQ. There are 13 residues in the CDR3. Here the CDR3 reads CASSLVGDTEAFF. The CDR3 DNA follows: TGTGCCAGCAGCTTAGTAGGGGACACTGAAGCTTTCTTT.

The count of this clone is one. J is TRBJ2-1 and V is TRBV5-1, with TRBD2 identical over 11 bases. The CDR3 covers 16 residues. CDR1 and CDR2 (germline): SGHRS, YFSETQ. With V trimmed by 5 bases and J by 4 bases, 8 bases remained unmatched. The CDR3 nucleotides read TGCGCCAGCAGTCCGATAGCGGGAGGGCCTTACAATGAGCAGTTCTTC. Residues: CASSPIAGGPYNEQFF.

This clone was seen just once. The genes are TRBV19 and TRBJ2-6, with 8 bases aligning to TRBD2. Germline V gives CDR1 LNHDA, CDR2 SQIVND (reference sequence). The V segment lost 3 bases and the J segment 5 bases; nucleotides outside the gene matches: 15. This CDR3 has 19 residues. This CDR3 is CASSMETAGRGFWANVLTF. DNA of the CDR3: TGTGCCAGTAGTATGGAGACTGCCGGGAGGGGATTCTGGGCCAACGTCCTGACTTTC. The whole variable domain, filled in from reference TRBV19 and TRBJ2-6, reads DGGITQSPKYLFRKEGQNVTLSCEQNLNHDAMYWYRQDPGQGLRLIYYSQIVNDFQKGDIAEGYSVSREKKESFPLTVTSAQKNPTAFYLCASSMETAGRGFWANVLTFGAGSRLTVL.

The V gene is TRBV19, the J gene TRBJ1-5; 8 bases agree with TRBD1. The CDR3 runs to 15 residues. V lost 3 bases to trimming and J lost 8 bases; unmatched junction nucleotides: 9. The germline V gene has CDR1 LNHDA and CDR2 SQIVND (reference sequence). The CDR3 reads CASSIGQGAGEPQHF. In DNA form, the CDR3 reads TGTGCCAGTAGTATCGGGCAGGGGGCCGGGGAGCCCCAGCATTTT.

Only a few counts were recorded for this clone. The CDR3 region has the DNA TGTGCCAGCAGCTTAGACGGGGGGGAGGGCTACACCTTC. Protein sequence: CASSLDGGEGYTF. The rearrangement joins TRBV7-2 to TRBJ1-2, with D maybe TRBD1 (5 bases). Looked up from germline, CDR1 is SGHTA and CDR2 is FQGNSA. Deletions cut 1 base from V and 8 bases from J, with 11 bases between. This CDR3 has 13 amino acids.

J is TRBJ2-3 and V is TRBV6-7; 8 bases are shared with TRBD2. TRBV6-7 belongs to the ORF category, with a function that is uncertain. The CDR3 sequence is 13 residues long. V dropped 6 bases and J dropped 6; count of bases not matched to a gene: 5. In DNA, the CDR3 is TGTGCCAGCAGGGGACTAGGTGGCGATACGCAGTATTTT. Translated: CASRGLGGDTQYF.

The V and J genes are TRBV5-4 and TRBJ1-1, with D tentatively TRBD1 (6 bases). V was cut by 4 bases and J by 3 bases, with 16 bases left in between. Germline V lookup: CDR1 SGHNT, CDR2 YYREEE (reference sequence). The CDR3 runs to 15 residues. CDR3 bases: TGTGCCAGCAGCCGCCAGCGGGGGGCTTACACTGAAGCTTTCTTT. It translates to CASSRQRGAYTEAFF. Together with reference TRBV5-4 and TRBJ1-1, the CDR3 gives the full variable domain: ETGVTQSPTHLIKTRGQQVTLRCSSQSGHNTVSWYQQALGQGPQFIFQYYREEENGRGNFPPRFSGLQFPNYSSELNVNALELDDSALYLCASSRQRGAYTEAFFGQGTRLTVV.

The chain uses TRBV5-4 and TRBJ2-5; 10 nucleotides match TRBD1. Trimming at V came to 4 bases and at J to 5 bases, leaving 8 bases not matched to a gene. Germline-derived CDR1 and CDR2 are SGHNT and YYREEE (reference sequence). CDR3 length: 15 residues. CDR3 region: CASSGPGQGRETQYF. The CDR3 DNA is TGTGCCAGCAGCGGCCCGGGACAGGGGAGGGAGACCCAGTACTTC. The whole variable domain, remainder taken from reference TRBV5-4 and TRBJ2-5, is ETGVTQSPTHLIKTRGQQVTLRCSSQSGHNTVSWYQQALGQGPQFIFQYYREEENGRGNFPPRFSGLQFPNYSSELNVNALELDDSALYLCASSGPGQGRETQYFGPGTRLLVL.

The rearrangement links TRBV14 to TRBJ1-1; D may be TRBD1 (6 bases). CDR1 and CDR2 (germline): SGHDN, FVKESK. The CDR3 spans 14 residues. V was pared by 3 bases and J by 3 bases, with 11 bases between. CDR3 bases: TGTGCCAGCAGCCATACAGGGCGCCACACTGAAGCTTTCTTT. Protein product: CASSHTGRHTEAFF.

CDR3 sequence reads: CASSFLDSRRDTQYF. In DNA form, the CDR3 reads TGTGCCAGCAGCTTTTTGGACAGTCGGAGAGATACGCAGTATTTT. The rearrangement links TRBV5-6 to TRBJ2-3, with D possibly TRBD1 on 6 matching bases. Germline lookup yields CDR1 SGHDT and CDR2 YYEEEE. Trimming removed 2 bases from V and 5 bases from J, with 15 bases in between. This CDR3 region has 15 residues.

The chain joins TRBV5-4 to TRBJ2-1; D unresolved. The CDR3 is made up of 12 amino acids. Trimming removed 3 bases at V and 4 bases at J, with 5 bases between. Looked up from germline, CDR1 is SGHNT and CDR2 is YYREEE (reference sequence). The CDR3 protein is CASSSTYNEQFF. CDR3 sequence (DNA): TGTGCCAGCAGCTCCACTTACAATGAGCAGTTCTTC.

The rearrangement links TRBV7-2 to TRBJ2-3; 7 bases agree with TRBD2. Trimming removed 3 bases from V and 0 bases from J; junction bases left unmatched: 9. The CDR3 runs to 17 residues. CDR1 and CDR2 (germline): SGHTA, FQGNSA. The CDR3 DNA sequence: TGTGCCAGCAGCTTGTTAGCGGGTATTTCTAGCACAGATACGCAGTATTTT. It translates to CASSLLAGISSTDTQYF.

The chain has TRBV28 and TRBJ2-7, with a weak D call TRBD2 (5 bases). Germline V CDR1 and CDR2: MDHEN, SYDVKM. This CDR3 spans 15 amino acids. The ends were cut back, 6 bases at V and 3 bases at J, with 18 bases in the middle. CDR3 in amino acids: CASRTRRGPDYEQYF. CDR3 bases: TGTGCCAGCAGGACTCGTCGAGGGCCGGACTACGAGCAGTACTTC. Filled out from reference TRBV28 and TRBJ2-7, the complete variable domain reads DVKVTQSSRYLVKRTGEKVFLECVQDMDHENMFWYRQDPGLGLRLIYFSYDVKMKEKGDIPEGYSVSREKKERFSLILESASTNQTSMYLCASRTRRGPDYEQYFGPGTRLTVT.

The rearrangement links TRBV18 to TRBJ1-5; D is perhaps TRBD1 (5 bases). V dropped 3 bases and J dropped 2 bases, with 5 bases sitting between them. CDR3 length equals 13 residues. CDR1 is KGHSH and CDR2 is LQKENI in the germline V gene. The CDR3 coding sequence is TGTGCCAGCTCACCGGGGCGCAATCAGCCCCAGCATTTT. Amino acids: CASSPGRNQPQHF. Together with reference TRBV18 and TRBJ1-5, the CDR3 gives the full variable domain: NAGVMQNPRHLVRRRGQEARLRCSPMKGHSHVYWYRQLPEEGLKFMVYLQKENIIDESGMPKERFSAEFPKEGPSILRIQQVVRGDSAAYFCASSPGRNQPQHFGDGTRLSIL.

The chain links TRBV6-6 to TRBJ2-1, with D perhaps matching TRBD2 (5 bases). CDR1 is MNHNY, CDR2 SVGAGI, per germline (reference sequence). The CDR3 totals 11 residues. V lost 8 bases and J 10 bases, leaving 12 bases between the germline ends. CDR3 nucleotides: TGTGCCAGCCGGACTGTCGGAGAGCAGTTCTTC. It translates to CASRTVGEQFF.

A single count supports this clone. This chain joins TRBV5-1 and TRBJ1-2; TRBD1 matches at 9 bases. The CDR3 is made up of 15 amino acids. The V gene's germline CDR1 is SGHRS and CDR2 YFSETQ. V lost 1 base, J lost 6 bases, and 7 bases stayed unmatched. This CDR3 reads CASSLTGGARNGYTF. The DNA for the CDR3 is TGCGCCAGCAGCTTGACAGGGGGCGCGAGGAATGGCTACACCTTC.